A selection of T cell receptor beta chains follows, all from one sample in a study of CD8 T cells in ankylosing spondylitis. In TCRdb, the 5' RACE reads were re-called with MiXCR into one record per CDR3 protein. The data hold around 770,000 distinct CDR3 sequences, with 10% to 15% observed a single time. What was sequenced was blood, either unsorted or a sorted T cell fraction (not recorded which). Receptors were obtained from a male donor with ankylosing spondylitis. Both conserved end residues are part of each CDR3. Each record gives: CDR3 protein, CDR3 DNA, V gene, clone size, D gene, J gene. D genes are given only for firm matches. Clone size is shown for a subset of rows, as once, few, many or a class of expanded clone.

CDR3aa: CSARDRAETYQPQHF
CDR3nt: TGCAGTGCTAGAGATCGGGCAGAGACTTATCAGCCCCAGCATTTT
v_gene: TRBV20-1
abundance: many
d_gene: NA
j_gene: TRBJ1-5

CDR3aa: CASSVGLAGVYEQFF
CDR3nt: TGTGCCAGCAGCGTAGGTCTAGCGGGAGTGTATGAGCAGTTCTTC
v_gene: TRBV9
abundance: NA
d_gene: TRBD2
j_gene: TRBJ2-1

CDR3aa: CASSMRRGEAFF
CDR3nt: TGCGCCAGCAGCATGCGTAGGGGAGAAGCTTTCTTT
v_gene: TRBV5-1
abundance: many
d_gene: NA
j_gene: TRBJ1-1

CDR3aa: CASRTAGDTQYF
CDR3nt: TGTGCCAGCAGAACGGCGGGAGATACGCAGTATTTT
v_gene: TRBV7-9
abundance: many
d_gene: NA
j_gene: TRBJ2-3

CDR3aa: CASRNSRSVPGGEQYF
CDR3nt: TGTGCCAGCAGAAACTCCCGTTCTGTCCCGGGTGGCGAGCAGTACTTC
v_gene: TRBV7-2
abundance: many
d_gene: NA
j_gene: TRBJ2-7

CDR3aa: CATSRVGFTEAFF
CDR3nt: TGTGCCACCAGCAGAGTTGGATTCACTGAAGCTTTCTTT
v_gene: TRBV15
abundance: few
d_gene: NA
j_gene: TRBJ1-1

CDR3aa: CATRVVETQYF
CDR3nt: TGTGCAACCCGGGTCGTGGAGACCCAGTACTTC
v_gene: TRBV7-2
abundance: many
d_gene: NA
j_gene: TRBJ2-5

CDR3aa: CSATAGGTYSYEQYF
CDR3nt: TGCAGTGCTACAGCAGGGGGGACCTATTCCTACGAGCAGTACTTC
v_gene: TRBV20-1
abundance: NA
d_gene: NA
j_gene: TRBJ2-7

CDR3aa: CATSRTQLGYEQYF
CDR3nt: TGTGCCACCAGCAGGACCCAACTAGGCTACGAGCAGTACTTC
v_gene: TRBV15
abundance: few
d_gene: NA
j_gene: TRBJ2-7

CDR3aa: CASSQVWGQYTEAFF
CDR3nt: TGCGCCAGCAGCCAAGTGTGGGGACAGTACACTGAAGCTTTCTTT
v_gene: TRBV4-3
abundance: NA
d_gene: TRBD1
j_gene: TRBJ1-1